This T cell receptor (beta chain) stems from a study of technical replicates of blood from a handful of donors. Germline V gene lookup returns CDR1 SGDLS and CDR2 YYNGEE. This CDR3 has 13 amino acids. The ends were cut back, 0 bases at V and 3 bases at J, with 5 bases in the middle. The protocol was immunoSEQ multiplex PCR, while the TCRdb copy is restricted to in-frame clones and leaves out a portion. The table has tens of thousands of clones, roughly 98% seen once; the top ten hold over 0.15%. The source material was T cells isolated from PBMCs. The sequence derives from a human donor in good health. This sequence joins TRBV9 and TRBJ2-3; D is undetermined. The CDR3 DNA follows: TGTGCCAGCAGCGTAGCGACTACAGATACGCAGTATTTT. It yields the protein CASSVATTDTQYF.